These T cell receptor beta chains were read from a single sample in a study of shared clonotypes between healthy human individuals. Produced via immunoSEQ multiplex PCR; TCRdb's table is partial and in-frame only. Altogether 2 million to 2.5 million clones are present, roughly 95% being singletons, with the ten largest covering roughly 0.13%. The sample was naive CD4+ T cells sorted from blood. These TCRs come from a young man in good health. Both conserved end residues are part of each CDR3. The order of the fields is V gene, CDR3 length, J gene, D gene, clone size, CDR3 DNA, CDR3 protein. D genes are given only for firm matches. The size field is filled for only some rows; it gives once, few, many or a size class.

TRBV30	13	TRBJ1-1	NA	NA	TGTGCCTGGGGTCGCGGGCTGGACACTGAAGCTTTCTTT	CAWGRGLDTEAFF
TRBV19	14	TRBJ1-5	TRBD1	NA	TGTGCCAGTAGTCGAGGACAGGGGAATCAGCCCCAGCATTTT	CASSRGQGNQPQHF
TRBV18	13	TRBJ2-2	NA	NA	TGTGCCAGCTCACTGGCGAACACCGGGGAGCTGTTTTTT	CASSLANTGELFF
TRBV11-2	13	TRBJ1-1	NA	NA	TGTGCCAGCAGCTTAAATTCAGGGCGTGTAGCTTTCTTT	CASSLNSGRVAFF
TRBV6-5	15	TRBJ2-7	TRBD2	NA	TGTGCCAGCAGTCGAGGGAGGGGACCGGGCCACGAGCAGTACTTC	CASSRGRGPGHEQYF
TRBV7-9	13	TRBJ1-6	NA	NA	TGTGCCAGCAATATCCTCTATAATTCACCCCTCCACTTT	CASNILYNSPLHF
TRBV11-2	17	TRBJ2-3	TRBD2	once	TGTGCCAGCAGCTTAGAAAGGGGGACTAGTGTTTCAGATACGCAGTATTTT	CASSLERGTSVSDTQYF
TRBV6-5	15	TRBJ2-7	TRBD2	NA	TGTGCCAGCAGCCGCGGGACTAGCGGGATCAACGAGCAGTACTTC	CASSRGTSGINEQYF
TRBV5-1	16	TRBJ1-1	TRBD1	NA	TGCGCCAGCAGCTTGGTTGGGACAGGGATGAACACTGAAGCTTTCTTT	CASSLVGTGMNTEAFF
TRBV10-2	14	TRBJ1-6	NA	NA	TGCGCCAGCAGTGATCAGGGATATAATTCACCCCTCCACTTT	CASSDQGYNSPLHF
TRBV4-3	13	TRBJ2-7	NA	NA	TGCGCCAGCAGCCCATGGGACACCCTCGAGCAGTACTTC	CASSPWDTLEQYF
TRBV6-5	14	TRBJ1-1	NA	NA	TGTGCCAGCAGTTTTGGGACATTGAACACTGAAGCTTTCTTT	CASSFGTLNTEAFF
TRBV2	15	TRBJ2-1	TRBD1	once	TGTGCCAGCAACTCCGGGACAGGGGGCTACAATGAGCAGTTCTTC	CASNSGTGGYNEQFF
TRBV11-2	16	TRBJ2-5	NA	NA	TGTGCCAGCAGCCTCTCGGGGGTGGGTATCGAAGAGACCCAGTACTTC	CASSLSGVGIEETQYF